These 13 T cell receptor beta chains were sequenced from one sample in a study of cytomegalovirus exposure and HLA in healthy donors. The PCR was carried out with 60 Vbeta primers and 13 Jbeta primers. Generated by immunoSEQ multiplex PCR, the TCRdb table keeps only in-frame clones and is missing some. The sample holds approximately 40,000 clones, roughly four fifths seen once. The specimen was PBMCs. Receptors were obtained from a woman aged 40 to 55 in good health and CMV-seronegative.

The chain combines TRBV7-9 with TRBJ1-1; D is uncertain. The CDR3 totals 12 residues. Germline V gene sequence: CDR1 SEHNR, CDR2 FQNEAQ (reference sequence). The V end was cut by 6 bases, the J end by 0 bases, with 5 bases between. For the CDR3, the DNA is TGTGCCAGCAGTAACATGAACACTGAAGCTTTCTTT. This gives the protein CASSNMNTEAFF.

CDR3 amino acids: CASSPEGRAYNEQFF. The CDR3 DNA reads as TGTGCCAGCAGCCCCGAGGGCCGGGCGTACAATGAGCAGTTCTTC. This chain connects TRBV5-4 to TRBJ2-1; TRBD2 is a possible D gene (5 bases). The V and J ends lost 4 bases and 4 bases respectively, with 15 bases between them. Germline CDR1 SGHNT, CDR2 YYREEE (reference sequence). This CDR3 region has 15 residues.

CDR3 sequence: CASGQEKGNEQFF. The CDR3 DNA reads TGTGCCAGCGGACAGGAAAAAGGGAATGAGCAGTTCTTC. The rearrangement uses TRBV7-3 and TRBJ2-1; TRBD1 matches 7 bases. V dropped 8 bases and J dropped 7; count of bases not matched to a gene: 8. This CDR3 contains 13 residues. Germline CDR1 and CDR2: SGHTA and FQGTGA.

The rearrangement uses TRBV18 and TRBJ1-1; D ambiguous. There are 13 residues in the CDR3. With 2 bases removed from V and 1 base from J, the gap between germline ends came to 5 bases. Germline V gives CDR1 KGHSH, CDR2 LQKENI. DNA for the CDR3: TGTGCCAGCTCACCAACAGAGAACACTGAAGCTTTCTTT. Residues: CASSPTENTEAFF.

The chain is built from TRBV5-1 and TRBJ2-4; 9 bases map to TRBD1. V trimming: 4 bases; J trimming: 8 bases; junction bases outside the gene matches: 7. CDR3 size: 14 residues. CDR1 is SGHRS, CDR2 YFSETQ, per germline. CDR3 DNA sequence: TGCGCCAGCAGCCCTACAGGGGGCGCTGACATTCAGTACTTC. Its translation is CASSPTGGADIQYF.

The gene calls are TRBV7-2 and TRBJ2-7, with D perhaps matching TRBD1 (5 bases). The germline CDR1 and CDR2 sequences are SGHTA and FQGNSA. V was clipped by 5 bases and J by 2 bases, with 10 bases between them. This CDR3 is 13 amino acids long. CDR3 residues: CASSQTQAYEQYV. The DNA of the CDR3 is TGTGCCAGCAGCCAGACACAGGCCTACGAGCAGTACGTC.

This CDR3 is CASRKGALYEQYV. CDR3 sequence (DNA): TGTGCCAGCAGAAAGGGGGCGCTTTACGAGCAGTACGTC. The chain has TRBV6-5 and TRBJ2-7; 7 bases agree with TRBD1. The germline V gene encodes CDR1 MNHEY and CDR2 SVGAGI. This CDR3 contains 13 residues. Trimming took 6 bases from V and 4 from J; bases not matched to a gene: 6.

The chain has TRBV11-2 and TRBJ1-6; possible D gene TRBD1, 5 bases. V was clipped by 5 bases and J by 13 bases, with 30 bases between them. The CDR3 totals 18 residues. Germline V gene lookup returns CDR1 SGHAT and CDR2 FQNNGV. CDR3 in amino acids: CASSDVKVDGTREGPLHF. CDR3 coding DNA: TGTGCCAGCAGCGACGTTAAGGTAGACGGGACTCGAGAGGGGCCCCTCCACTTT.

CDR3 sequence: CASSYSRPVTNEKLFF. The CDR3 bases are TGTGCCAGCAGTTACTCGAGGCCAGTAACTAATGAAAAACTGTTTTTT. V and J are TRBV6-5 and TRBJ1-4; D remains ambiguous. This CDR3 has 16 residues. Germline CDR1 is MNHEY and CDR2 is SVGAGI. The V gene lost 0 bases and the J gene lost 1 base, with 9 bases spanning the gap.

The chain uses TRBV5-1 and TRBJ2-3; 7 nucleotides match TRBD1. V lost 3 bases and J lost 6; bases outside the gene matches: 7. CDR1 and CDR2 (germline): SGHRS, YFSETQ. This CDR3 spans 14 amino acids. CDR3 sequence reads: CASSSDRDGDTQYF. CDR3 in DNA: TGCGCCAGCAGCTCTGACAGGGACGGGGATACGCAGTATTTT. The full variable domain, completed using reference TRBV5-1 and TRBJ2-3, is KAGVTQTPRYLIKTRGQQVTLSCSPISGHRSVSWYQQTPGQGLQFLFEYFSETQRNKGNFPGRFSGRQFSNSRSEMNVSTLELGDSALYLCASSSDRDGDTQYFGPGTRLTVL.

The chain couples TRBV19 to TRBJ1-6; TRBD1 matches at 8 bases. The length of the CDR3 is 16 residues. Trimming at V came to 8 bases and at J to 10 bases, leaving 16 bases not matched to a gene. The germline CDR1 and CDR2 sequences are LNHDA and SQIVND (reference sequence). The DNA for the CDR3 is TGTGCCAGTCGTAATACCCGACGGGACAGGACATCACCCCTCCACTTT. It translates to CASRNTRRDRTSPLHF.

V gene TRBV7-9 combines with J gene TRBJ1-2; D call uncertain. V dropped 5 bases and J dropped 1 base, with 17 bases sitting between them. The CDR3 length is 16 residues. Germline loops: CDR1 SEHNR, CDR2 FQNEAQ (reference sequence). This CDR3 reads CASSLVVGLVNYGYTF. CDR3 nucleotides: TGTGCCAGCAGCCTCGTCGTAGGTCTAGTTAACTATGGCTACACCTTC. Combining the CDR3 with reference TRBV7-9 and TRBJ1-2 gives the whole variable domain DTGVSQNPRHKITKRGQNVTFRCDPISEHNRLYWYRQTLGQGPEFLTYFQNEAQLEKSRLLSDRFSAERPKGSFSTLEIQRTEQGDSAMYLCASSLVVGLVNYGYTFGSGTRLTVV.

J is TRBJ2-5 and V is TRBV6-1; 13 bases map to TRBD2. The CDR3 is made up of 15 amino acids. V lost 6 bases to trimming and J lost 4 bases; unmatched junction nucleotides: 5. CDR1 and CDR2 from the germline V gene are MNHNS and SASEGT. CDR3 DNA: TGTGCCAGCAGCAGGACTAGCGGGGGTCGAGAGACCCAGTACTTC. It encodes CASSRTSGGRETQYF.